Listed below are T cell receptor beta chains from one sample, sequenced in a study of cytomegalovirus exposure and HLA in healthy donors. The table came from immunoSEQ multiplex PCR; TCRdb's copy has only in-frame clones and leaves some out. In all, the sample yields about 140,000 clones. The material sequenced was PBMCs. These receptors all stem from a man aged 35 to 55 in good health and CMV-seronegative. Each CDR3 is given with its conserved first and last residue. A D gene is named only where the DNA matches it firmly. Part of the rows lack a size; the others show once, few, many or a class for expanded clones.

j_call: TRBJ2-2; v_call: TRBV7-9; clone_size: -; d_call: -; cdr3_nt: TGTGCCAGCAGCCCCCGGGGAGTAGGAGGCACCGGGGAGCTGTTTTTT; cdr3_aa: CASSPRGVGGTGELFF
j_call: TRBJ2-7; v_call: TRBV5-4; clone_size: -; d_call: TRBD1; cdr3_nt: TGTGCCAGCAGCCGACAGGGGGGGTCCTACGAGCAGTACTTC; cdr3_aa: CASSRQGGSYEQYF
j_call: TRBJ1-2; v_call: TRBV4-3; clone_size: -; d_call: -; cdr3_nt: TGCGCCAGCAGCCAGCAATCGGGGACTAACTATGGCTACACCTTC; cdr3_aa: CASSQQSGTNYGYTF
j_call: TRBJ2-7; v_call: TRBV19; clone_size: -; d_call: -; cdr3_nt: TGTGCCACCACTGCAGGGGGGTCCCACGAGCAGTACTTC; cdr3_aa: CATTAGGSHEQYF
j_call: TRBJ2-5; v_call: TRBV7-7; clone_size: -; d_call: -; cdr3_nt: TGTGCCAGCAGCGCGGGACGGTGGGAGACCCAGTACTTC; cdr3_aa: CASSAGRWETQYF
j_call: TRBJ2-3; v_call: TRBV5-1; clone_size: -; d_call: TRBD2; cdr3_nt: TGCGCCAGCAGCTTGGCCGGGGGGGCCCTCACAGATACGCAGTATTTT; cdr3_aa: CASSLAGGALTDTQYF
j_call: TRBJ2-7; v_call: TRBV7-2; clone_size: -; d_call: TRBD1; cdr3_nt: TGTGCCAGCACCAGACAGGGGCCCTACGAGCAGTACTTC; cdr3_aa: CASTRQGPYEQYF
j_call: TRBJ1-2; v_call: TRBV5-1; clone_size: -; d_call: -; cdr3_nt: TGCGCCAGCAGCTTGGAGTCAGCGCTATATGGCTACACCTTC; cdr3_aa: CASSLESALYGYTF
j_call: TRBJ1-5; v_call: TRBV19; clone_size: -; d_call: TRBD1; cdr3_nt: TGTGCCAGTAAGTGGGGGACAGGGCCTAGCAATCAGCCCCAGCATTTT; cdr3_aa: CASKWGTGPSNQPQHF
j_call: TRBJ1-1; v_call: TRBV19; clone_size: -; d_call: TRBD1; cdr3_nt: TGTGCCAGTAGTGAAGTGGACAGGAAGAACACTGAAGCTTTCTTT; cdr3_aa: CASSEVDRKNTEAFF
j_call: TRBJ1-5; v_call: TRBV6-1; clone_size: -; d_call: TRBD1; cdr3_nt: TGTGCCAGCAGTGAACGGGGACAGGGGGGGTATCAGCCCCAGCATTTT; cdr3_aa: CASSERGQGGYQPQHF
j_call: TRBJ2-7; v_call: TRBV28; clone_size: -; d_call: TRBD1; cdr3_nt: TGTGCCAGCAGTAAACCGGGACAGGGGCTTTGGGAGCAGTACTTC; cdr3_aa: CASSKPGQGLWEQYF
j_call: TRBJ1-5; v_call: TRBV19; clone_size: -; d_call: TRBD1; cdr3_nt: TGTGCCAGTACCACCAGACAGGGGCCAAATCAGCCCCAGCATTTT; cdr3_aa: CASTTRQGPNQPQHF
j_call: TRBJ2-3; v_call: TRBV9; clone_size: -; d_call: -; cdr3_nt: TGTGCCAGCAGCGTAGCTGGGGCAGGGCGCACAGATACGCAGTATTTT; cdr3_aa: CASSVAGAGRTDTQYF
j_call: TRBJ2-3; v_call: TRBV4-3; clone_size: -; d_call: TRBD2; cdr3_nt: TGCGCCAGCAGCCGGAAAGCGGGGGGAGGCACAGATACGCAGTATTTT; cdr3_aa: CASSRKAGGGTDTQYF
j_call: TRBJ1-5; v_call: TRBV10-3; clone_size: -; d_call: -; cdr3_nt: TGTGCCACACAGACAGGTTTAAGCAATCAGCCCCAGCATTTT; cdr3_aa: CATQTGLSNQPQHF
j_call: TRBJ1-5; v_call: TRBV7-2; clone_size: -; d_call: TRBD1; cdr3_nt: TGTGCCAGCAGCTTAGTCGGGACAGGCGGGGGTTATAGCAATCAGCCCCAGCATTTT; cdr3_aa: CASSLVGTGGGYSNQPQHF
j_call: TRBJ2-2; v_call: TRBV29-1; clone_size: -; d_call: TRBD1; cdr3_nt: TGCAGCGCGGGGACAGGTCTGACCGGGGAGCTGTTTTTT; cdr3_aa: CSAGTGLTGELFF
j_call: TRBJ2-5; v_call: TRBV6-1; clone_size: -; d_call: TRBD1; cdr3_nt: TGTGCCAGCACCTGGACAGGACATCAAGAGACCCAGTACTTC; cdr3_aa: CASTWTGHQETQYF
j_call: TRBJ2-7; v_call: TRBV9; clone_size: -; d_call: -; cdr3_nt: TGTGCCAGCAGCGCCGGTCCGAGGTACGAGCAGTACTTC; cdr3_aa: CASSAGPRYEQYF
j_call: TRBJ2-3; v_call: TRBV5-1; clone_size: -; d_call: TRBD2; cdr3_nt: TGCGCCAGCAGCCCAGGGAGTAGCGGGGGGTGGGCAGATACGCAGTATTTT; cdr3_aa: CASSPGSSGGWADTQYF
j_call: TRBJ2-7; v_call: TRBV4-1; clone_size: -; d_call: TRBD1; cdr3_nt: TGCGCCAGCAGCCAAGGCCTGGGACAGGGTTTCTTCCACGAGCAGTACTTC; cdr3_aa: CASSQGLGQGFFHEQYF
j_call: TRBJ1-5; v_call: TRBV2; clone_size: -; d_call: TRBD1; cdr3_nt: TGTGCCAGCCTAGGGGACAGGGGACGAAGTCTCCCCCAGCATTTT; cdr3_aa: CASLGDRGRSLPQHF
j_call: TRBJ1-4; v_call: TRBV9; clone_size: -; d_call: TRBD1; cdr3_nt: TGTGCCAGCAGCGTAGGTGGACAGGTTAATGAAAAACTGTTTTTT; cdr3_aa: CASSVGGQVNEKLFF
j_call: TRBJ1-1; v_call: TRBV19; clone_size: -; d_call: -; cdr3_nt: TGTGCCAGTGAATCTACGGGGAGATTGAACACTGAAGCTTTCTTT; cdr3_aa: CASESTGRLNTEAFF
j_call: TRBJ1-3; v_call: TRBV5-1; clone_size: -; d_call: -; cdr3_nt: TGCGCCAGCAGCTTGGGGCACTCAGGAGGAAACACCATATATTTT; cdr3_aa: CASSLGHSGGNTIYF
j_call: TRBJ2-7; v_call: TRBV4-1; clone_size: -; d_call: -; cdr3_nt: TGCGCCAGCAGCCAAGAATCGATCTCAGCGGCCGCTTACGAGCAGTACTTC; cdr3_aa: CASSQESISAAAYEQYF
j_call: TRBJ2-5; v_call: TRBV7-2; clone_size: -; d_call: -; cdr3_nt: TGTGCCAGCAGCTTAGTCCCCCTCGGAGGAGAGACCCAGTACTTC; cdr3_aa: CASSLVPLGGETQYF
j_call: TRBJ2-2; v_call: TRBV2; clone_size: -; d_call: TRBD1; cdr3_nt: TGTGCCAGCAGTGAAGCGCTTGTGCGGACAGGGGGCACCGGGGAGCTGTTTTTT; cdr3_aa: CASSEALVRTGGTGELFF
j_call: TRBJ2-7; v_call: TRBV19; clone_size: -; d_call: TRBD1; cdr3_nt: TGTGCCAGTAGTATAGATCGGGGACAGGGCGCCGAGCAGTACTTC; cdr3_aa: CASSIDRGQGAEQYF
j_call: TRBJ2-2; v_call: TRBV6-5; clone_size: -; d_call: TRBD1; cdr3_nt: TGTGCCAGCAGTTCCCAGGGGGCGAACACCGGGGAGCTGTTTTTT; cdr3_aa: CASSSQGANTGELFF
j_call: TRBJ2-3; v_call: TRBV9; clone_size: -; d_call: TRBD2; cdr3_nt: TGTGCCAGCAGACCTGCGGGGAGGGGCGACACAGATACGCAGTATTTT; cdr3_aa: CASRPAGRGDTDTQYF
j_call: TRBJ2-7; v_call: TRBV5-5; clone_size: -; d_call: -; cdr3_nt: TGTGCCAGCAGCTTGGGACTAGACGAGCAGTACTTC; cdr3_aa: CASSLGLDEQYF
j_call: TRBJ1-2; v_call: TRBV18; clone_size: -; d_call: -; cdr3_nt: TGTGCCAGCTCACCAACCCCAGATAACTATGGCTACACCTTC; cdr3_aa: CASSPTPDNYGYTF
j_call: TRBJ1-2; v_call: TRBV11-2; clone_size: -; d_call: TRBD1; cdr3_nt: TGTGCCAGCAGCTTAGGGCAGGGGGTAGGTGGCTACACCTTC; cdr3_aa: CASSLGQGVGGYTF
j_call: TRBJ2-2; v_call: TRBV7-9; clone_size: -; d_call: TRBD1; cdr3_nt: TGTGCCAGCAGCTTACGTAAGACAGGGGTCGGGACCGGGGAGCTGTTTTTT; cdr3_aa: CASSLRKTGVGTGELFF
j_call: TRBJ2-3; v_call: TRBV4-3; clone_size: -; d_call: -; cdr3_nt: TGCGCCAGCAGCCAAGTGGCTGGGGGGATCACAGATACGCAGTATTTT; cdr3_aa: CASSQVAGGITDTQYF
j_call: TRBJ2-2; v_call: TRBV7-3; clone_size: medium-sized; d_call: TRBD2; cdr3_nt: TGTGCCAGCAGCTTAACTAGCGGGGGGGCCCCCGGGGAGCTGTTTTTT; cdr3_aa: CASSLTSGGAPGELFF
j_call: TRBJ2-1; v_call: TRBV28; clone_size: -; d_call: -; cdr3_nt: TGTGCCAGCAGTTTAAACTGGGGCCAAGAGCAGTTCTTC; cdr3_aa: CASSLNWGQEQFF
j_call: TRBJ1-2; v_call: TRBV4-3; clone_size: -; d_call: TRBD1; cdr3_nt: TGCGCCAGCAGCCAAGATCAATACCAGGGGGGCTATGGCTACACCTTC; cdr3_aa: CASSQDQYQGGYGYTF
j_call: TRBJ2-1; v_call: TRBV27; clone_size: -; d_call: TRBD2; cdr3_nt: TGTGCCAGCAGTCGTACTAGCGGGGGGGCATATGAGCAGTTCTTC; cdr3_aa: CASSRTSGGAYEQFF
j_call: TRBJ1-2; v_call: TRBV18; clone_size: -; d_call: TRBD1; cdr3_nt: TGTGCCAGCTCGCCCTCGGGACAGGGGGATTCAACTAACTATGGCTACACCTTC; cdr3_aa: CASSPSGQGDSTNYGYTF
j_call: TRBJ2-7; v_call: TRBV27; clone_size: -; d_call: -; cdr3_nt: TGTGCCAGCAGAACAGGGATAGGATCCTACGAGCAGTACTTC; cdr3_aa: CASRTGIGSYEQYF
j_call: TRBJ2-3; v_call: TRBV5-6; clone_size: -; d_call: TRBD2; cdr3_nt: TGTGCCAGCAGCGGGGTGGGGCTAGCGGGAATCACAGATACGCAGTATTTT; cdr3_aa: CASSGVGLAGITDTQYF
j_call: TRBJ1-3; v_call: TRBV7-2; clone_size: -; d_call: -; cdr3_nt: TGTGCCAGCAGCTCGGTCCGTACCTCTGGAAACACCATATATTTT; cdr3_aa: CASSSVRTSGNTIYF
j_call: TRBJ1-3; v_call: TRBV7-3; clone_size: -; d_call: TRBD1; cdr3_nt: TGTGCCAGCAGACCAGACAGGGGAACCGGGAAGGGAGGAAACACCATATATTTT; cdr3_aa: CASRPDRGTGKGGNTIYF